This T cell receptor beta chain was identified during a study of beta chain features in type 1 diabetes. Isolated RNA was reverse transcribed in full, so expressed TCRB transcripts were sequenced. Only in-frame clones appear in the TCRdb table, and some are missing; sequencing was by immunoSEQ multiplex PCR. This table holds about 260,000 clones, 55% to 70% found once. This clone appeared a few times. V shed 3 bases and J shed 4 bases, with 25 bases lying between them. CDR1 is SQVTM, CDR2 ANQGSEA, per germline. The CDR3 sequence is 18 residues long. The chain recombines TRBV29-1 with TRBJ2-1; perhaps TRBD2 as D (6 bases). This TCR came from a man aged 25-45 years in good health. Sequencing was carried out using naive CD4+ T cells from blood. CDR3 in DNA: TGCAGCGTTGAGAGTGGGTCACGAGGGAGGCACCCTTACAATGAGCAGTTCTTC. Translation: CSVESGSRGRHPYNEQFF.